This T cell receptor (beta chain) was identified during a study of cytomegalovirus exposure and HLA in healthy donors. The PCR employed 60 Vbeta primers together with 13 Jbeta primers. The table came from immunoSEQ multiplex PCR; TCRdb's copy has only in-frame clones and leaves some out. The sample shows about 140,000 clones, 65% to 85% of them seen only once. Looked up from germline, CDR1 is MNHEY and CDR2 is SVGAGI. V shed 6 bases, J shed 4 bases, and the junction held 6 bases outside the gene matches. This CDR3 has 15 amino acids. Study-level points and caveats: Per a later analysis, 15,000 to 20,000 TCR beta sequences showed association with HLA alleles at 0.05 false discovery rate.

This clone was picked up a small number of times. Its specificity is unknown. V and J are TRBV6-5 and TRBJ2-1; 10 bases agree with TRBD2. The sequence came from a man aged 18 to 35 in good health and CMV-seronegative. The sequencing input was PBMCs. The CDR3 spells CASSPTSGVYNEQFF. The CDR3 DNA is TGTGCCAGCAGCCCCACTAGCGGGGTTTACAATGAGCAGTTCTTC.